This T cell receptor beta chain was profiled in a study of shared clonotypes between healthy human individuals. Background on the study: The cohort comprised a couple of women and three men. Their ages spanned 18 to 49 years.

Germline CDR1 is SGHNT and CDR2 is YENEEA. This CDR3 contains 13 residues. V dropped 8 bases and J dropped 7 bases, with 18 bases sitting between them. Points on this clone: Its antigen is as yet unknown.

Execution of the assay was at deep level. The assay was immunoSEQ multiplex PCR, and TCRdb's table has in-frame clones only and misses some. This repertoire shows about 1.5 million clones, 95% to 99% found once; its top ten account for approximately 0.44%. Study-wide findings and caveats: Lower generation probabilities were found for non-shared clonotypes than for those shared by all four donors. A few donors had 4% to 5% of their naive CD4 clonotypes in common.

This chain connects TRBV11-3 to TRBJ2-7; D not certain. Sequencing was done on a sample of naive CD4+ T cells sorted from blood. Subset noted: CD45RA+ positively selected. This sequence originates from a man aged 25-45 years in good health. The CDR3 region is CASRAYRLREQYF. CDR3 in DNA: TGTGCCAGCCGAGCTTATCGCCTACGTGAGCAGTACTTC.